The 30 T cell receptor beta chains in this list originate from one sample, sequenced in a study. Tregs were sorted as CD4+CD25+CD127-/low cells. One entry per CDR3 protein results from TCRdb running MiXCR on the 5' RACE reads. There are thousands of distinct CDR3 sequences in the sample; about three quarters occur only once, and under 6% lies in the top ten. Sequenced material: tumor-infiltrating Tregs sorted from the breast tumor. Source of these receptors: a female donor with breast cancer.

The V gene is TRBV15, the J gene TRBJ2-2, with D possibly called TRBD1 or TRBD2 (5 bases each). V was clipped by 0 bases and J by 5 bases, with 16 bases between them. CDR3 length: 17 amino acids. Per germline, CDR1 LNHNV and CDR2 YYDKDF (reference sequence). CDR3 sequence reads: CATSRDLSGSNTGELFF. The DNA of the CDR3 is TGTGCCACCAGCAGAGATTTATCAGGGAGTAATACCGGGGAGCTGTTTTTT. The full variable domain, its missing parts supplied by reference TRBV15 and TRBJ2-2, is DAMVIQNPRYQVTQFGKPVTLSCSQTLNHNVMYWYQQKSSQAPKLLFHYYDKDFNNEADTPDNFQSRRPNTSFCFLDIRSPGLGDTAMYLCATSRDLSGSNTGELFFGEGSRLTVL.

The chain carries TRBV5-6 and TRBJ1-6; D call uncertain. V lost 4 bases, J lost 14 bases, and 13 bases lay in between. Germline CDR1 SGHDT, CDR2 YYEEEE. CDR3 size: 12 residues. The CDR3 nucleotides read TGTGCCAGCAGCCTGTTTACGGGAGCCCTCCACTTT. Its protein product is CASSLFTGALHF.

This clonotype was seen a single time. The genes are TRBV12-3 or TRBV12-4 and TRBJ1-1; perhaps TRBD1 as D (5 bases). Trimming cost V 4 bases and J 2 bases, with 14 bases left between them. The length of the CDR3 is 15 residues. The CDR3 is CASSYLGRRNTEAFF. CDR3 DNA sequence: TGTGCCAGCAGTTACCTGGGACGTCGAAACACTGAAGCTTTCTTT.

The chain uses TRBV6-1 and TRBJ1-2, with TRBD1 as a possible D gene (6 bases). The CDR3 sequence is 12 residues long. Looked up from germline, CDR1 is MNHNS and CDR2 is SASEGT. Trimming stripped 6 bases from V and 7 bases from J, with 12 bases between. The CDR3 is CASRAGHLGYTF. Written as DNA, the CDR3 is TGTGCCAGCAGAGCGGGACATCTTGGCTACACCTTC.

This clonotype has only one observation. The chain is built from TRBV7-3 and TRBJ1-2; weak D call: TRBD1 (6 bases). The germline V gene has CDR1 SGHTA and CDR2 FQGTGA. The CDR3 length is 13 residues. The germline V and J ends were trimmed by 6 bases and 8 bases, with 16 bases remaining between them. This chain's CDR3 is CASSYGQNAGYTF. CDR3 in DNA: TGTGCCAGCAGTTACGGACAGAACGCGGGCTACACCTTC.

CDR3 in DNA: TGCGCCAGCAGCTTGCTTGTTAGCGGGGGGATCCAAGAGACCCAGTACTTC. Translating gives CASSLLVSGGIQETQYF. The genes are TRBV5-1 and TRBJ2-5; TRBD2 matches 10 bases. The germline gives CDR1 SGHRS, CDR2 YFSETQ. Unmatched junction bases numbered 7, after V lost 1 base and J lost 1 base. This CDR3 contains 17 residues.

V gene TRBV5-6 combines with J gene TRBJ2-4, with TRBD1 matching over 7 bases. V gave up 1 base and J gave up 6 bases; unmatched junction bases: 4. From germline, CDR1 is SGHDT and CDR2 YYEEEE. The CDR3 is 14 residues long. For the CDR3, the DNA is TGTGCCAGCAGCTTGCTGAGACAGGGAAACATTCAGTACTTC. It yields the protein CASSLLRQGNIQYF.

This chain joins TRBV29-1 and TRBJ2-2; TRBD2 matches 7 bases. Germline V gives CDR1 SQVTM, CDR2 ANQGSEA. V shed 5 bases, J shed 6 bases, and the junction held 3 bases outside the gene matches. This CDR3 is built from 12 residues. The CDR3 DNA reads TGCAGCGTTAGGAGCGGGGCCGGGGAGCTGTTTTTT. Its translation is CSVRSGAGELFF.

This clonotype was seen a few times. The chain links TRBV20-1 to TRBJ2-3; TRBD2 aligns across 9 bases. Germline V lookup: CDR1 DFQATT, CDR2 SNEGSKA (reference sequence). CDR3 length: 14 residues. J was trimmed by 6 bases and V by 4 bases; bases with no gene match: 8. Here the CDR3 reads CSATLPSGIDTQYF. The CDR3, as DNA: TGCAGTGCTACCCTTCCTAGCGGGATCGATACGCAGTATTTT.

The chain is built from TRBV12-3 or TRBV12-4 and TRBJ2-5, with 8 bases aligning to TRBD1. The CDR3 extends over 14 amino acids. Trimming removed 3 bases from V and 5 bases from J; junction bases left unmatched: 5. DNA of the CDR3: TGTGCCAGCAGTTTTTCAGGGGGCAGGGAGACCCAGTACTTC. Translation gives CASSFSGGRETQYF.

This sequence joins TRBV4-2 and TRBJ1-1; D perhaps matches TRBD1 (5 bases). This CDR3 spans 13 amino acids. Germline CDR1 and CDR2: LGHNA and YNFKEQ. V was clipped by 0 bases and J by 8 bases, with 10 bases between them. The CDR3 sequence is CASSQDWQGEAFF. The DNA of the CDR3 is TGTGCCAGCAGCCAAGATTGGCAGGGAGAAGCTTTCTTT.

The chain combines TRBV7-3 with TRBJ2-1; TRBD2 aligns across 10 bases. The CDR3 is 14 amino acids. The trim removed 5 bases at V and 3 bases at J, leaving 1 base unmatched. CDR1 SGHTA and CDR2 FQGTGA come from the germline V gene. This chain's CDR3 is CASSLAGVYNEQFF. The CDR3 coding sequence is TGTGCCAGCAGCCTAGCGGGGGTCTACAATGAGCAGTTCTTC.

V and J are TRBV12-3 or TRBV12-4 and TRBJ1-5, with D perhaps TRBD1 (5 bases). The CDR3 extends over 13 amino acids. V shed 5 bases and J shed 5 bases, with 10 bases lying between them. This CDR3 reads CASSQTTDQPQHF. The CDR3 DNA reads TGTGCCAGCAGTCAAACGACAGATCAGCCCCAGCATTTT.

This clonotype occurred a few times. The chain uses TRBV27 and TRBJ2-7, with 7 bases matching TRBD2. In germline, CDR1 is MNHEY, CDR2 SMNVEV (reference sequence). Germline trimming cut 11 bases from V and 1 base from J; bases unmatched to any gene: 5. This CDR3 comprises 12 residues. The CDR3 DNA reads as TGTGCCGCTGGGGGACTATCCTACGAGCAGTACTTC. Translation gives CAAGGLSYEQYF.

The chain recombines TRBV6-5 with TRBJ2-1, with 7 bases aligning to TRBD1. CDR1 MNHEY and CDR2 SVGAGI come from the germline V gene. This CDR3 is 12 amino acids long. Germline trimming cut 6 bases from V and 9 bases from J; bases unmatched to any gene: 5. Here the CDR3 reads CASSLDRVEQFF. Written as DNA, the CDR3 is TGTGCCAGCAGCCTTGACAGGGTTGAGCAGTTCTTC.

The genes are TRBV12-3 or TRBV12-4 and TRBJ2-5, with 8 nucleotides matching TRBD1. This CDR3 region has 16 residues. Trimming took 2 bases from V and 1 from J; bases not matched to a gene: 6. The CDR3 DNA reads TGTGCCAGCAGTTTATTGGGGACAGGAGGCCAAGAGACCCAGTACTTC. As protein: CASSLLGTGGQETQYF.

The gene calls are TRBV12-3 or TRBV12-4 and TRBJ1-2; maybe TRBD1 (6 bases). The V gene lost 4 bases and the J gene lost 2 bases, with 8 bases spanning the gap. The CDR3 is made up of 13 amino acids. This CDR3 reads CASSSTGNYGYTF. CDR3 nucleotides: TGTGCCAGCAGTTCGACAGGCAACTATGGCTACACCTTC.

This clonotype was detected once. This chain links TRBV20-1 with TRBJ1-5; no reliable D call. From germline, CDR1 is DFQATT and CDR2 SNEGSKA (reference sequence). The CDR3 extends over 13 amino acids. Trimming removed 6 bases at V and 0 bases at J, with 9 bases between. CDR3 sequence: CSAATNSNQPQHF. The CDR3 nucleotides read TGCAGTGCCGCCACTAATAGCAATCAGCCCCAGCATTTT.

The chain combines TRBV12-3 or TRBV12-4 with TRBJ1-2, with a weak D call TRBD1 (6 bases). The CDR3 extends over 12 amino acids. V was shortened by 6 bases and J by 8 bases, with 13 bases between the two germline ends. CDR3 coding DNA: TGTGCCAGCAGACAGGGAACTGCGGGCTACACCTTC. It codes for CASRQGTAGYTF.

This clonotype was recorded only once. The chain is built from TRBV6-5 and TRBJ1-1; D is possibly TRBD1 (5 bases). Trimming took off 3 bases at V and 8 bases at J, with 16 bases between the two ends. The CDR3 is made up of 14 amino acids. Germline values: CDR1 MNHEY, CDR2 SVGAGI. Written as DNA, the CDR3 is TGTGCCAGCAGTTATTCGGTTACAGGTCCCGAAGCTTTCTTT. Translation gives CASSYSVTGPEAFF.

The J gene is TRBJ2-1, the V gene TRBV5-8; 7 bases line up with TRBD1. The CDR3 contains 17 residues. CDR1 and CDR2 (germline): SGHTS, YDEGEE. J was trimmed by 0 bases and V by 1 base; bases with no gene match: 7. CDR3 sequence (DNA): TGTGCCAGCAGCTTGTCCAGGGACAGCCGCTCCTACAATGAGCAGTTCTTC. As protein: CASSLSRDSRSYNEQFF.

The chain employs TRBV20-1 and TRBJ1-6, with D unclear. The V end lost 5 bases, the J end lost 3 bases, and 8 bases lay between the germline ends. Looked up from germline, CDR1 is DFQATT and CDR2 is SNEGSKA (reference sequence). The CDR3 length is 13 residues. The chain's CDR3 is CSAAEDYNSPLHF. CDR3 DNA: TGCAGTGCTGCGGAGGACTATAATTCACCCCTCCACTTT.

This chain links TRBV29-1 with TRBJ2-7, with 9 bases lining up with TRBD1. V gave up 5 bases and J gave up 3 bases; unmatched junction bases: 5. From germline, CDR1 is SQVTM and CDR2 ANQGSEA. This CDR3 has 13 residues. The CDR3 sequence is CSVSGTGNYEQYF. CDR3 DNA sequence: TGCAGCGTTTCCGGGACAGGGAACTACGAGCAGTACTTC.

This clonotype occurred a few times. This chain uses TRBV5-1 with TRBJ2-7; TRBD2 matches 13 bases. Unmatched junction bases numbered 5, after V lost 0 bases and J lost 5 bases. The germline gives CDR1 SGHRS, CDR2 YFSETQ. The CDR3 is 16 amino acids. The CDR3 DNA reads as TGCGCCAGCAGCTTGGATGGGACTAGCGGGACCCACGAGCAGTACTTC. The encoded protein is CASSLDGTSGTHEQYF.

The J gene is TRBJ2-3, the V gene TRBV13; 8 bases align to TRBD2. This CDR3 is 15 amino acids long. Germline V lookup: CDR1 PRHDT, CDR2 FYEKMQ (reference sequence). V dropped 4 bases and J dropped 5; count of bases not matched to a gene: 8. CDR3 sequence (DNA): TGTGCCAGCAGCTACAGACTAGCGCGAGAAGATACGCAGTATTTT. Translation: CASSYRLAREDTQYF.

The CDR3 bases are TGTGCCAGCAGCGTACGGGTTAACACTGAAGCTTTCTTT. This sequence encodes CASSVRVNTEAFF. The V gene is TRBV9, the J gene TRBJ1-1; no definite D call. The CDR3 loop spans 13 amino acids. The germline V gene has CDR1 SGDLS and CDR2 YYNGEE. Trimming pared 1 base from V and 2 bases from J, leaving 6 bases between.

The V call is TRBV4-2, the J call TRBJ2-7; D may correspond to TRBD1 or TRBD2 (5 bases each). Germline V CDR1 and CDR2: LGHNA, YNFKEQ. V was trimmed by 1 base and J by 6 bases, leaving 10 bases between them. The CDR3 spans 13 residues. This chain's CDR3 is CASSQALGVEQYF. Written as DNA, the CDR3 is TGTGCCAGCAGCCAAGCCCTGGGGGTCGAGCAGTACTTC.

The chain employs TRBV15 and TRBJ2-1; 7 bases map to TRBD2. CDR3 length: 14 amino acids. Germline V gene sequence: CDR1 LNHNV, CDR2 YYDKDF (reference sequence). Trimming removed 3 bases from V and 7 bases from J; junction bases left unmatched: 6. CDR3 nucleotide sequence: TGTGCCACCAGCAGGGGGGAGGGCTGGAATGAGCAGTTCTTC. Translation: CATSRGEGWNEQFF.

This clonotype was detected once. A read error may account for a junction end that differs from germline. This rearrangement joins TRBV6-5 to TRBJ2-1, with TRBD2 matching 9 bases. The germline CDR1 and CDR2 sequences are MNHEY and SVGAGI. This CDR3 has 16 amino acids. This chain's CDR3 is CASSYSWRGGYKEQFF. The CDR3 DNA sequence: TGTGCCAGCAGTTACTCGTGGCGGGGGGGGTACAAAGAGCAGTTCTTC.

This sequence joins TRBV9 and TRBJ2-3; TRBD1 is a possible D gene (6 bases). The germline V gene has CDR1 SGDLS and CDR2 YYNGEE. The CDR3 sequence is 14 residues long. V was clipped by 0 bases and J by 2 bases, with 7 bases between them. The CDR3 sequence: CASSVAGDTDTQYF. The CDR3 DNA reads as TGTGCCAGCAGCGTAGCAGGGGACACAGATACGCAGTATTTT.